This T cell receptor beta chain was captured in a study of T cells in Graves' hyperthyroidism and ophthalmopathy. Study as a whole: The authors collected peripheral blood at initial diagnosis, before any treatment.

Amplified TCR beta CDR3 regions derived from RNA transcripts. With the HTBI primer set, the TCR CDR3 went through a first round of RT-PCR. TCRdb itself ran the multiplex PCR reads through MiXCR, one entry per CDR3 protein. This sample yields more than 350,000 distinct CDR3 sequences, of which around 14% are seen a single time; approximately 29% belongs to the top ten. In germline, CDR1 is SEHNR, CDR2 FQNEAQ (reference sequence). V was trimmed by 5 bases and J by 6 bases, leaving 17 bases between them. The CDR3 is 14 residues long. This clonotype occurred many times. Its antigen is not known. Findings and limits, study-wide: Most thyroid-expanded clonotypes above 0.001 were also found in blood. Ophthalmopathy, which appeared later, was predicted by the model a median approximately 6.7 months before onset.

Material: blood. The V call is TRBV7-9, the J call TRBJ2-7, with a tentative D call TRBD2 (7 bases). The clonotype originates from a woman aged 30 to 39 with Graves' hyperthyroidism. CDR3 sequence: CASSRTDSGGEQYF. The CDR3 DNA is TGTGCCAGCAGCCGGACAGACTCGGGGGGCGAGCAGTACTTC.